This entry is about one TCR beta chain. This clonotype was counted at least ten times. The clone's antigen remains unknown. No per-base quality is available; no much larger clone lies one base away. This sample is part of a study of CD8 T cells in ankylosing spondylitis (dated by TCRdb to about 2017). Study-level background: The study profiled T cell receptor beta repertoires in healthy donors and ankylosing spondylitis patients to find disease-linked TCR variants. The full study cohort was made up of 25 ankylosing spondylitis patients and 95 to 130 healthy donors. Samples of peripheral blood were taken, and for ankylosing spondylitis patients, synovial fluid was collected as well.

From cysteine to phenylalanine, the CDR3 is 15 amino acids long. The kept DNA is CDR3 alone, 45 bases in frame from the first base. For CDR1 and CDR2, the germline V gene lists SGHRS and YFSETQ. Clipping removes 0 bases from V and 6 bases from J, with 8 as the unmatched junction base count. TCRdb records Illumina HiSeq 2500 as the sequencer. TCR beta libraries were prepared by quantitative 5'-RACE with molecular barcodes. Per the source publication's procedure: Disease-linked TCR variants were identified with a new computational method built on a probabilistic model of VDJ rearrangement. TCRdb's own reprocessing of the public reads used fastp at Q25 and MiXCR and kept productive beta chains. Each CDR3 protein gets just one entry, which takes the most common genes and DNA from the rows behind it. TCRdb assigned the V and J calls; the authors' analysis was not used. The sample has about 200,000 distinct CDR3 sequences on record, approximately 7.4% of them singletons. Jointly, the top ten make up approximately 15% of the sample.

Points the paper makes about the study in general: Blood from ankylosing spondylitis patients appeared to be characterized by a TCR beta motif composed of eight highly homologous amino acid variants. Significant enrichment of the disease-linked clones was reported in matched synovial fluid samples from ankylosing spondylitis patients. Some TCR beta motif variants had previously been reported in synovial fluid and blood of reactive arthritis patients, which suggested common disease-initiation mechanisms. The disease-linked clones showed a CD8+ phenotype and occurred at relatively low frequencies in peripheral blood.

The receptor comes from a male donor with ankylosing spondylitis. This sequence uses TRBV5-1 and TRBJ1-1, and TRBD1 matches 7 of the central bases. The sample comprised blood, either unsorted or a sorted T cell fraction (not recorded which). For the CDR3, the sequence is CASSLARQGIAEAFF. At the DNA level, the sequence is TGCGCCAGCAGCTTGGCCAGACAGGGAATCGCTGAAGCTTTCTTT.